One and the same sample provided the 18 T cell receptor beta chains below, sequenced in a study of blood T cell repertoires in COVID-19. Only in-frame clones appear in the TCRdb table, and some are missing; sequencing was by immunoSEQ multiplex PCR. This sample yields over 70,000 clones, of which approximately 84% are seen a single time; about a tenth belongs to the top ten. The sequenced sample was peripheral blood. These receptor sequences come from a man in his 60s with COVID-19, enrolled during active disease.

This chain uses TRBV5-4 with TRBJ1-2; maybe TRBD1 (5 bases). This CDR3 contains 15 residues. Per the germline V gene, CDR1 is SGHNT and CDR2 is YYREEE (reference sequence). Trimming left V 4 bases short and J 5 bases short, with 18 bases between. As DNA, the CDR3 is TGTGCCAGCAGCCGAGCGAGCGGGGACGAATATGGCTACACCTTC. Its protein product is CASSRASGDEYGYTF. Supplemented by reference TRBV5-4 and TRBJ1-2, the full variable domain reads ETGVTQSPTHLIKTRGQQVTLRCSSQSGHNTVSWYQQALGQGPQFIFQYYREEENGRGNFPPRFSGLQFPNYSSELNVNALELDDSALYLCASSRASGDEYGYTFGSGTRLTVV.

V is TRBV5-4 and J is TRBJ2-1; 8 bases line up with TRBD2. The CDR3 length is 18 residues. Trimming removed 0 bases from V and 0 bases from J; junction bases left unmatched: 8. Germline loops: CDR1 SGHNT, CDR2 YYREEE (reference sequence). CDR3 nucleotide sequence: TGTGCCAGCAGCTTGGGCGGAGGCGGGAGGAGCTCCTACAATGAGCAGTTCTTC. Translating gives CASSLGGGGRSSYNEQFF.

The V call is TRBV3-1 (or the pseudogene TRBV3-2), the J call TRBJ2-3; 16 nucleotides agree with TRBD2. Germline values: CDR1 LGHDT, CDR2 YNNKEL (reference sequence). Trimming cost V 3 bases and J 4 bases; bases outside gene matches: 4. This CDR3 is built from 17 residues. CDR3 residues: CASSQPGLAGGADTQYF. CDR3 sequence (DNA): TGTGCCAGCAGCCAGCCGGGACTAGCGGGAGGGGCAGATACGCAGTATTTT.

The sample holds a few counts of this clone. This chain joins TRBV28 and TRBJ2-5; no clear D. Trimming left V 1 base short and J 0 bases short, with 6 bases between. The germline gives CDR1 MDHEN, CDR2 SYDVKM. The CDR3 has 14 residues. The CDR3 sequence: CASSLSQNQETQYF. The CDR3, as DNA: TGTGCCAGCAGTTTATCACAGAACCAAGAGACCCAGTACTTC.

The chain uses TRBV5-5 and TRBJ1-5; TRBD1 aligns across 8 bases. CDR1 SGHKS and CDR2 YYEKEE come from the germline V gene (reference sequence). The CDR3 totals 13 residues. The trim removed 4 bases at V and 7 bases at J, leaving 4 bases unmatched. CDR3 amino acids: CASSRDRGQPQHF. The CDR3 DNA sequence: TGTGCCAGCAGCCGCGACAGGGGCCAGCCCCAGCATTTT.

This clone was observed a single time. The chain uses TRBV27 and TRBJ2-3, with a tentative D call TRBD2 (6 bases). The ends were cut back, 5 bases at V and 6 bases at J, with 9 bases in the middle. Germline CDR1 and CDR2: MNHEY and SMNVEV (reference sequence). CDR3 length equals 12 residues. In nucleotides, the CDR3 is TGTGCCAGCAGTCCGGAGGGGGATACGCAGTATTTT. Residues: CASSPEGDTQYF.

The chain carries TRBV4-2 and TRBJ2-5, with 7 bases matching TRBD2. The CDR3 sequence is 15 residues long. Germline CDR1 reads LGHNA; CDR2 reads YNFKEQ. V trimming: 3 bases; J trimming: 5 bases; junction bases outside the gene matches: 9. CDR3 sequence reads: CASSHPGGLMETQYF. CDR3 coding DNA: TGTGCCAGCAGCCATCCGGGGGGTCTGATGGAGACCCAGTACTTC.

This chain links TRBV27 with TRBJ1-1; no reliable D call. Germline CDR1 is MNHEY and CDR2 is SMNVEV (reference sequence). The CDR3 spans 11 residues. Deletions cut 8 bases from V and 5 bases from J, with 9 bases between. CDR3 coding DNA: TGTGCCAGCCGTCTCAGGACTGAAGCTTTCTTT. It yields the protein CASRLRTEAFF.

This clone was found a few times. The chain has TRBV6-5 and TRBJ2-7; perhaps TRBD2 as D (5 bases). Germline lookup yields CDR1 MNHEY and CDR2 SVGAGI. This CDR3 is 13 amino acids long. Trimming stripped 6 bases from V and 0 bases from J, with 9 bases between. CDR3 bases: TGTGCCAGCAGGACTACGAGCTCCTACGAGCAGTACTTC. This gives the protein CASRTTSSYEQYF.

Here the CDR3 DNA reads TGTGCCAGCAGCTTAACTCGGGGAGCAGATACGCAGTATTTT. Protein sequence: CASSLTRGADTQYF. The rearrangement joins TRBV7-9 to TRBJ2-3, with D tentatively TRBD2 (5 bases). The CDR3 is made up of 14 amino acids. Germline assignment: CDR1 SEHNR and CDR2 FQNEAQ (reference sequence). The germline V and J ends were trimmed by 2 bases and 4 bases, with 10 bases remaining between them.

V is TRBV2 and J is TRBJ1-1; 8 bases map to TRBD1. From germline, CDR1 is SNHLY and CDR2 FYNNEI. The V and J ends lost 7 bases and 1 base, in that order; junction bases with no gene match: 5. This CDR3 is built from 14 residues. The CDR3 here is CASMGQATNTEAFF. The CDR3 region has the DNA TGTGCCAGCATGGGACAGGCCACGAACACTGAAGCTTTCTTT.

The chain uses TRBV24-1 and TRBJ2-7, with 8 positions matching TRBD1. The germline CDR1 and CDR2 sequences are KGHDR and SFDVKD. CDR3 length: 15 residues. J gave up 4 bases and V 3 bases, and 7 bases lay outside the gene matches. The CDR3 loop reads CATSDRGQGKYEQYF. The DNA of the CDR3 is TGTGCCACCAGTGATCGAGGACAGGGAAAATACGAGCAGTACTTC.

The chain recombines TRBV7-9 with TRBJ2-1; no definite D call. The CDR3 spans 11 residues. The germline V and J ends were trimmed by 5 bases and 10 bases, with 9 bases remaining between them. Germline V gene data show CDR1 as SEHNR and CDR2 as FQNEAQ (reference sequence). Here the CDR3 DNA reads TGTGCCAGCAGCCCCGGAGTGGAGCAGTTCTTC. It codes for CASSPGVEQFF.

This clone has only a few counts. CDR3 in amino acids: CSVNPRGTSYGYTF. The DNA for the CDR3 is TGCAGCGTTAATCCCCGGGGGACCTCCTATGGCTACACCTTC. The chain combines TRBV29-1 with TRBJ1-2; weak D call: TRBD1 (5 bases). The CDR3 consists of 14 residues. V dropped 5 bases and J dropped 4 bases, with 17 bases sitting between them. CDR1 and CDR2 from the germline V gene are SQVTM and ANQGSEA.

The chain carries TRBV15 and TRBJ1-1; 8 nucleotides line up with TRBD1. The germline V gene encodes CDR1 LNHNV and CDR2 YYDKDF (reference sequence). V trimming: 6 bases; J trimming: 11 bases; junction bases outside the gene matches: 11. The CDR3 covers 13 residues. The CDR3 protein is CATRFGSGGLAFF. The DNA for the CDR3 is TGTGCCACCAGGTTTGGATCAGGGGGCTTGGCTTTCTTT.

The chain combines TRBV19 with TRBJ2-1; 9 bases line up with TRBD2. Germline CDR1 and CDR2: LNHDA and SQIVND (reference sequence). V shed 1 base, J shed 7 bases, and the junction held 5 bases outside the gene matches. The CDR3 runs 15 residues. The CDR3 sequence: CASSIVLAGGNEQFF. The CDR3 DNA sequence: TGTGCCAGTAGTATAGTACTAGCGGGTGGGAATGAGCAGTTCTTC.

The chain links TRBV28 to TRBJ1-5, with 7 nucleotides matching TRBD1. Germline assignment: CDR1 MDHEN and CDR2 SYDVKM. This CDR3 region has 14 residues. The ends lost 7 bases at V and 3 bases at J; junction bases unmatched: 6. CDR3 sequence reads: CASIGTVPNQPQHF. CDR3 DNA sequence: TGTGCCAGCATCGGGACAGTACCCAATCAGCCCCAGCATTTT. Full variable domain (remainder filled in from reference TRBV28 and TRBJ1-5): DVKVTQSSRYLVKRTGEKVFLECVQDMDHENMFWYRQDPGLGLRLIYFSYDVKMKEKGDIPEGYSVSREKKERFSLILESASTNQTSMYLCASIGTVPNQPQHFGDGTRLSIL.

The genes are TRBV24-1 and TRBJ2-3; D might be TRBD1 (5 bases). Germline V gene lookup returns CDR1 KGHDR and CDR2 SFDVKD. Trimming took 4 bases from V and 1 from J, leaving 14 bases between them. This CDR3 region has 16 residues. The CDR3 is CATSDLLQGGTDTQYF. CDR3 nucleotide sequence: TGTGCCACCAGTGACCTCCTCCAGGGTGGCACAGATACGCAGTATTTT.